Below, 32 T cell receptor beta chains from the same sample are listed, as sequenced in a study of blood T cell repertoires in COVID-19. Libraries were prepared by immunoSEQ multiplex PCR; TCRdb keeps only in-frame clonotypes and omits some of them. The sample carries about 200,000 clones, roughly 90% recorded once. The sample taken for sequencing was peripheral blood. The receptors originated from a woman aged 45-60 years with acute or convalescent COVID-19.

The rearrangement joins TRBV13 to TRBJ2-7; TRBD2 aligns across 8 bases. V was clipped by 6 bases and J by 1 base; unmatched bases: 8. Looked up from germline, CDR1 is PRHDT and CDR2 is FYEKMQ (reference sequence). This CDR3 is built from 15 residues. The CDR3 nucleotides read TGTGCCAGCAGGGAGGGGACTAGGGGATCCTACGAGCAGTACTTC. The encoded protein is CASREGTRGSYEQYF.

V gene TRBV2 combines with J gene TRBJ2-5; 9 bases align to TRBD2. Germline V gene sequence: CDR1 SNHLY, CDR2 FYNNEI. This CDR3 has 14 amino acids. V was clipped by 4 bases and J by 4 bases; unmatched bases: 4. CDR3 amino acids: CASSGRGGRETQYF. CDR3 coding DNA: TGTGCCAGCAGTGGGCGGGGGGGCCGAGAGACCCAGTACTTC.

This clone appeared once. V and J are TRBV6-5 and TRBJ1-3; 8 nucleotides align to TRBD1. The junction had 8 bases not matched to a gene; V was cut back by 9 bases and J by 4 bases. Germline-derived CDR1 and CDR2 are MNHEY and SVGAGI. The CDR3 runs 14 residues. The CDR3 spells CASRRQGTGNTIYF. CDR3 in DNA: TGTGCCAGTCGCAGACAGGGGACGGGAAACACCATATATTTT.

The genes are TRBV6-2 or TRBV6-3 and TRBJ2-1; 9 bases align to TRBD2. After removal of 2 bases from V and 9 bases from J, the junction contained 17 bases not matched to a gene. Germline assignment: CDR1 MNHEY and CDR2 SVGEGT. This CDR3 has 18 residues. DNA for the CDR3: TGTGCCAGCAGTTACCCCCTGGGTAGCGGGAGTCTGGACGCTGAGCAGTTCTTC. Translating it yields CASSYPLGSGSLDAEQFF.

This chain links TRBV19 with TRBJ2-1; 11 bases align to TRBD2. Germline CDR1 and CDR2: LNHDA and SQIVND (reference sequence). The V and J ends lost 5 bases and 0 bases, in that order; junction bases with no gene match: 3. The CDR3 totals 16 residues. CDR3 DNA: TGTGCCAGTAGTGCCACTAGCGGGAGCTCCTACAATGAGCAGTTCTTC. It encodes CASSATSGSSYNEQFF.

This chain links TRBV5-1 with TRBJ2-3; the match to TRBD2 covers 13 bases. The CDR3 has 16 residues. The V gene end was trimmed by 0 bases and the J gene end by 7 bases; junction bases not matched to a gene: 5. Germline lookup yields CDR1 SGHRS and CDR2 YFSETQ. The CDR3 loop reads CASSLEGTSGANTQYF. CDR3 coding DNA: TGCGCCAGCAGCTTGGAAGGGACTAGCGGGGCGAATACGCAGTATTTT.

This clone is deemed medium-sized. The chain uses TRBV6-5 and TRBJ1-1; D is undetermined. Germline V gene sequence: CDR1 MNHEY, CDR2 SVGAGI. The CDR3 extends over 11 amino acids. The V end lost 9 bases, the J end lost 1 base, and 6 bases lay between the germline ends. The CDR3, as DNA: TGTGCCAGTCTAAAGAACACTGAAGCTTTCTTT. It specifies CASLKNTEAFF.

The chain joins TRBV19 to TRBJ1-2; a weak D match, TRBD1 (5 bases). The CDR3 consists of 14 residues. V lost 3 bases and J lost 2, with 10 bases in between. Germline V gene data show CDR1 as LNHDA and CDR2 as SQIVND (reference sequence). The CDR3 region is CASSIFSGNYGYTF. The CDR3 DNA follows: TGTGCCAGTAGTATTTTTTCAGGGAACTATGGCTACACCTTC.

The rearrangement links TRBV5-1 to TRBJ2-1, with 7 bases lining up with TRBD1. The CDR3 sequence is 16 residues long. V dropped 0 bases and J dropped 10; count of bases not matched to a gene: 13. CDR1 SGHRS and CDR2 YFSETQ come from the germline V gene. As DNA, the CDR3 is TGCGCCAGCAGCTTGGCTCCGACAGGGTCCCGTTTAGAGCAGTTCTTC. Translated, it gives CASSLAPTGSRLEQFF.

CDR3 loop: CASSYRDEQFF. DNA for the CDR3: TGTGCCAGCAGTTACCGGGATGAGCAGTTCTTC. This chain connects TRBV6-5 to TRBJ2-1; D remains ambiguous. V was shortened by 2 bases and J by 8 bases, with 4 bases between the two germline ends. The CDR3 loop spans 11 amino acids. Germline CDR1 reads MNHEY; CDR2 reads SVGAGI.

The chain recombines TRBV19 with TRBJ1-1, with 7 bases that match TRBD1. V gave up 5 bases and J gave up 1 base; unmatched junction bases: 10. Germline CDR1 is LNHDA and CDR2 is SQIVND (reference sequence). The CDR3 totals 16 residues. The CDR3: CASSSLTGTANTEAFF. The CDR3 DNA sequence: TGTGCCAGTAGTTCCCTTACCGGGACAGCGAACACTGAAGCTTTCTTT.

This sequence joins TRBV5-1 and TRBJ2-3; 7 bases are shared with TRBD1. This CDR3 is built from 14 residues. The germline V gene has CDR1 SGHRS and CDR2 YFSETQ. The J segment lost 0 bases and the V segment lost 5 bases, leaving 3 bases of the junction unmatched. CDR3 bases: TGCGCCAGCAGGGGGACAGTTAGCACAGATACGCAGTATTTT. Its translation is CASRGTVSTDTQYF. Drawing the rest from reference TRBV5-1 and TRBJ2-3, the complete variable domain is KAGVTQTPRYLIKTRGQQVTLSCSPISGHRSVSWYQQTPGQGLQFLFEYFSETQRNKGNFPGRFSGRQFSNSRSEMNVSTLELGDSALYLCASRGTVSTDTQYFGPGTRLTVL.

This clone was counted only a few times. The rearrangement uses TRBV12-5 and TRBJ1-5; 7 nucleotides line up with TRBD1. The CDR3 is made up of 14 amino acids. The V and J ends lost 2 bases and 7 bases, in that order; junction bases with no gene match: 5. Germline CDR1 and CDR2: LGHNT and FRNRAP. CDR3 in amino acids: CASGLSTGRQPQHF. The DNA for the CDR3 is TGTGCTAGTGGTTTGTCGACAGGGAGGCAGCCCCAGCATTTT.

The chain links TRBV7-9 to TRBJ1-1, with D hard to call. The germline V gene encodes CDR1 SEHNR and CDR2 FQNEAQ (reference sequence). This CDR3 comprises 13 residues. Trimming shortened V by 5 bases and J by 5 bases, and 12 bases separated the two germline ends. The CDR3 here is CASSQRAETEAFF. CDR3 nucleotides: TGTGCCAGCAGCCAGAGGGCGGAGACTGAAGCTTTCTTT.

This CDR3 reads CAISRGADSNEKLFF. Here the CDR3 DNA reads TGTGCCATCAGCAGGGGAGCGGACAGTAATGAAAAACTGTTTTTT. V gene TRBV10-3 combines with J gene TRBJ1-4, with D possibly matching TRBD1 (6 bases). The CDR3 is 15 amino acids. V lost 6 bases, J lost 4 bases, and 15 bases lay in between. The germline gives CDR1 ENHRY, CDR2 SYGVKD.

This clone appeared a few times. The gene calls are TRBV4-2 and TRBJ1-1, with a tentative D call TRBD1 (5 bases). This CDR3 is 15 amino acids long. The V and J ends lost 0 bases and 1 base respectively, with 9 bases between them. The germline V gene has CDR1 LGHNA and CDR2 YNFKEQ. In DNA, the CDR3 is TGTGCCAGCAGCCAAGAAAGGGGCAGGAACACTGAAGCTTTCTTT. Residues: CASSQERGRNTEAFF.

V gene TRBV6-1 combines with J gene TRBJ2-7; 9 bases match TRBD1. The germline V gene has CDR1 MNHNS and CDR2 SASEGT. After removal of 5 bases from V and 1 base from J, the junction contained 6 bases not matched to a gene. The CDR3 is made up of 15 amino acids. This CDR3 is CASSNPGTGSYEQYF. CDR3 coding DNA: TGTGCCAGCAGTAACCCCGGGACAGGGTCCTACGAGCAGTACTTC.

The V call is TRBV4-1, the J call TRBJ2-1; tentatively, D is TRBD1 (5 bases). The CDR3 length is 16 residues. Germline V gives CDR1 MGHRA, CDR2 YSYEKL. The V end lost 0 bases, the J end lost 4 bases, and 13 bases lay between the germline ends. In DNA form, the CDR3 reads TGCGCCAGCAGCCAAGATTCCAGGGCCCCGTACAATGAGCAGTTCTTC. This sequence encodes CASSQDSRAPYNEQFF.

The chain couples TRBV6-6 to TRBJ1-2; D may be TRBD1 (5 bases). Germline V gene sequence: CDR1 MNHNY, CDR2 SVGAGI (reference sequence). This CDR3 is 16 amino acids long. Trimming removed 6 bases from V and 6 bases from J, with 23 bases in between. The CDR3 spells CASSPNFGAIANGYTF. The CDR3 DNA reads as TGTGCCAGCAGCCCGAACTTTGGGGCTATCGCGAATGGCTACACCTTC.

The gene calls are TRBV5-3 and TRBJ2-7; weak D call: TRBD2 (6 bases). TRBV5-3 is treated as an ORF (open reading frame) with a function not yet certain. The length of the CDR3 is 14 residues. Trimming took 2 bases from V and 0 from J, leaving 9 bases between them. CDR3 in amino acids: CARSLTGVSYEQYF. CDR3 DNA sequence: TGTGCCAGAAGCTTAACGGGGGTCTCCTACGAGCAGTACTTC.

The chain employs TRBV7-2 and TRBJ2-7; 10 nucleotides align to TRBD2. The CDR3 is 16 residues long. Germline CDR1 is SGHTA and CDR2 is FQGNSA. V was clipped by 5 bases and J by 4 bases; unmatched bases: 11. The CDR3, as DNA: TGTGCCAGCAGCCCGGCCCTAGCGGGAGTTCGGTACGAGCAGTACTTC. Translation: CASSPALAGVRYEQYF.

This chain connects TRBV11-3 to TRBJ2-1; 7 bases match TRBD1. Trimming removed 1 base from V and 3 bases from J; junction bases left unmatched: 3. The CDR3 loop spans 15 amino acids. The germline gives CDR1 SGHNT, CDR2 YENEEA. The CDR3 DNA reads TGTGCCAGCAGCTTAGGGACAGGAAACTACAATGAGCAGTTCTTC. Its translation: CASSLGTGNYNEQFF.

This clone was seen a few times. The chain recombines TRBV3-1 (or the pseudogene TRBV3-2) with TRBJ1-1; 9 bases map to TRBD1. The V gene's germline CDR1 is LGHDT and CDR2 YNNKEL (reference sequence). V lost 1 base to trimming and J lost 5 bases; unmatched junction nucleotides: 8. The CDR3 extends over 16 amino acids. CDR3 nucleotides: TGTGCCAGCAGCCAAGCCCCGGGACAGGGATATACTGAAGCTTTCTTT. Protein sequence: CASSQAPGQGYTEAFF.

The rearrangement joins TRBV19 to TRBJ1-5; D is unclear. Trimming took off 7 bases at V and 0 bases at J, with 13 bases between the two ends. Germline CDR1 reads LNHDA; CDR2 reads SQIVND (reference sequence). CDR3 length equals 15 residues. The CDR3 region has the DNA TGTGCCAGTACCTATACCCTGTATAGCAATCAGCCCCAGCATTTT. Its protein is CASTYTLYSNQPQHF.

V and J are TRBV9 and TRBJ2-3; D unresolved. CDR1 SGDLS and CDR2 YYNGEE come from the germline V gene. The CDR3 spans 14 residues. Trimming shortened V by 1 base and J by 0 bases, and 6 bases separated the two germline ends. The CDR3 spells CASSVLSSTDTQYF. The CDR3 DNA follows: TGTGCCAGCAGCGTACTAAGTAGCACAGATACGCAGTATTTT. Full variable domain (remainder filled in from reference TRBV9 and TRBJ2-3): DSGVTQTPKHLITATGQRVTLRCSPRSGDLSVYWYQQSLDQGLQFLIQYYNGEERAKGNILERFSAQQFPDLHSELNLSSLELGDSALYFCASSVLSSTDTQYFGPGTRLTVL.

This chain uses TRBV18 with TRBJ1-1, with D perhaps TRBD1 (5 bases). This CDR3 contains 13 residues. Germline V CDR1 and CDR2: KGHSH, LQKENI. The V end was cut by 2 bases, the J end by 4 bases, with 8 bases between. This chain's CDR3 is CASSPGGTTEAFF. As DNA, the CDR3 is TGTGCCAGCTCACCAGGGGGGACCACTGAAGCTTTCTTT.

With respect to this clone: Distinct nucleotide sequences in the sample also encode this CDR3. The chain combines TRBV18 with TRBJ1-2; D perhaps matches TRBD1 (5 bases). V was shortened by 3 bases and J by 2 bases, with 7 bases between the two germline ends. The germline V gene encodes CDR1 KGHSH and CDR2 LQKENI. This CDR3 spans 13 amino acids. The CDR3 bases are TGTGCCAGCTCACCTGACAGAAACTATGGCTACACCTTC. It translates to CASSPDRNYGYTF. The full variable domain, rest sourced from reference TRBV18 and TRBJ1-2, is NAGVMQNPRHLVRRRGQEARLRCSPMKGHSHVYWYRQLPEEGLKFMVYLQKENIIDESGMPKERFSAEFPKEGPSILRIQQVVRGDSAAYFCASSPDRNYGYTFGSGTRLTVV.

The chain is built from TRBV5-1 and TRBJ2-7, with 7 bases aligning to TRBD2. CDR1 is SGHRS and CDR2 is YFSETQ in the germline V gene. This CDR3 has 13 amino acids. V was clipped by 3 bases and J by 3 bases; unmatched bases: 3. The CDR3 region is CASSSGLLYEQYF. The CDR3 DNA is TGCGCCAGCAGCTCGGGACTACTCTACGAGCAGTACTTC.

The genes are TRBV7-2 and TRBJ2-7; 8 bases are a match to TRBD1. The CDR3 is 14 amino acids. Germline lookup yields CDR1 SGHTA and CDR2 FQGNSA. Trimming took 2 bases from V and 2 from J; bases not matched to a gene: 2. CDR3 DNA: TGTGCCAGCAGCTTAATACAGGGGGCCTACGAGCAGTACTTC. This sequence encodes CASSLIQGAYEQYF.

The chain is built from TRBV6-5 and TRBJ2-2; 9 bases line up with TRBD2. CDR3 length: 15 amino acids. The trim removed 2 bases at V and 4 bases at J, leaving 2 bases unmatched. The germline V gene encodes CDR1 MNHEY and CDR2 SVGAGI. The CDR3 loop reads CASSYSGGPTGELFF. CDR3 coding DNA: TGTGCCAGCAGTTACAGCGGGGGGCCCACCGGGGAGCTGTTTTTT.

The chain employs TRBV3-1 (or the pseudogene TRBV3-2) and TRBJ1-4, with a tentative D call TRBD1 (5 bases). The CDR3 extends over 15 amino acids. V lost 1 base and J 7 bases, leaving 13 bases between the germline ends. The germline CDR1 and CDR2 sequences are LGHDT and YNNKEL (reference sequence). The CDR3 reads CASSQGEGVGEKLFF. CDR3 sequence (DNA): TGTGCCAGCAGCCAAGGGGAAGGGGTGGGTGAAAAACTGTTTTTT.

The chain carries TRBV3-1 (or the pseudogene TRBV3-2) and TRBJ2-1, with a tentative D call TRBD2 (6 bases). Germline lookup yields CDR1 LGHDT and CDR2 YNNKEL (reference sequence). Trimming took off 5 bases at V and 2 bases at J, with 13 bases between the two ends. This CDR3 contains 15 residues. The CDR3 region has the DNA TGTGCCAGCAGCTCCGGGACTGGAGCCTACAATGAGCAGTTCTTC. Translation: CASSSGTGAYNEQFF.